This entry features one TCR beta chain sequence. Its recognized antigen is unknown. No base qualities exist here, and no much larger clone lies one base off it. The cysteine opens and the phenylalanine closes a CDR3 of 16 amino acids. Here the CDR3 DNA is all that survives: 48 bases in frame from base 1. The germline V gene (reference sequence) yields LNHNV for CDR1 and YYDKDF for CDR2. Germline trimming amounts to 0 bases on V and 9 bases on J, with 6 as the count of junction bases outside the gene matches. Using the deep immunoSEQ assay, multiplex PCR amplified TCR CDR3 regions from genomic DNA. Extracted genomic DNA from each cell subset was spread evenly across all wells of several immunoSEQ 96-well plates, with each plate serving as a replicate. For sorted subsets, 200 to 250 ng of genomic DNA, equivalent to some 30,000 T cell genomes, went into each replicate PCR. Purified libraries were quantified with a Qubit 3.0 fluorometer, sized on a Bioanalyzer 2100, and re-quantified with the KAPA Library Quantification kit. A separate single-read 150-cycle Illumina NextSeq 550 flow cell was used to sequence each immunoSEQ 96-well plate. For the original study's pipeline: The immunoSEQ output contained only junctional sequences without quality scores, so filtering could not match that applied to full-length reads. To assign V/J genes and CDR3, sequences were annotated using PyIR, a Python wrapper for IgBLAST v1.9, with IMGT germline references. Any read was removed if the V/J assignment was weak (E-value above 1e-6), the CDR3 was missing, or the read contained stop codons, out-of-frame junctions, or ambiguous translated residues. V3J clonotypes were defined as sequences sharing an identical inferred V gene, J gene, and CDR3 amino acid sequence. To compute the percentage overlap between repertoires, the number of shared unique clonotypes was divided by the size of the smaller repertoire. Three approaches were used to assess repertoire richness: RTK rarefaction, the Chao1 estimator, and Recon v2.1 estimates of unobserved clonotypes. For all TCRbeta clonotypes obtained by the gDNA method from several donors, generation probabilities were computed with OLGA. In its TCRdb copy, this immuneACCESS table keeps in-frame sequences only and misses some clones. Where compared with another copy, unresolved V genes explain less than half of these, and the others have no known cause. V, J and clone size derive from that table, while D and trimming were established from the DNA sequence. The sample table shows some 1.4 million clones, and more than 95% are seen once. The top ten constitute approximately 1.1% of the sample.

Donors were healthy HIV-negative adults with no recently reported acute infections or vaccinations. Every donor was a Caucasian adult living in Nashville, Tennessee, USA. CD4+ T cells were enriched by magnetic negative selection, after which naive cells were positively selected on CD45RA and the negative fraction was taken as the memory subset. Blood was collected by leukapheresis, and PBMCs were isolated by Ficoll-Histopaque density gradient centrifugation and then cryopreserved in liquid nitrogen vapor phase. Purity and quantity of every magnetically sorted T cell population were checked by analytical flow cytometry. Genomic DNA was isolated from every sorted fraction and measured by UV absorbance on a Nanodrop 2000c. The data derive from a study of shared clonotypes between healthy human individuals (dated by TCRdb to between 2020 and 2021). About the full investigation: The cohort included three men and two women between 18 and 49 years of age. For each donor, CD4 naive and CD4 memory were each given three plates, CD8 naive was given two plates, and CD8 memory was given one plate. To estimate repertoire size and how much clonotype sharing occurs between individuals, the study deeply sequenced the blood TCR repertoires of about 5 healthy adults. Different laboratories and diverse techniques were used to prepare libraries and sequence TCR repertoires, to increase sequencing depth and limit assay-specific biases. Leukapheresis yielded between about 0.94 and 9.5 billion PBMCs per donor.

The paper as a whole reports these results and caveats: Sampling was restricted to blood, and TCR repertoires in tissue are likely to differ from TCR repertoires in blood. Pairwise subsampling indicated that sequencing depth was expected to affect the degree of clonotype sharing among donors. Even with the large sequencing depth, rarefaction of the sorted-subset datasets indicated that sequencing was incomplete. Estimated clonotype richness was generally larger for naive than for memory subsets. The genetic and exposure-history diversity represented was limited by the small number of donors. Across a few donors, approximately 5% of naive CD4, roughly 3.3% of naive CD8, about 2% of memory CD4, and approximately 0.4% of memory CD8 clonotypes were shared. Clonotypes shared by all four sorted-subset donors showed higher generation probabilities than non-shared clonotypes.

Here the chain combines TRBV15 and TRBJ2-1; 12 central nucleotides agree with TRBD2. The receptor was derived from a man aged 25-45 years in good health. Source material: naive CD4+ T cells sorted from blood. Reading the label with the study, this specimen's cell subset or site is: CD45RA+ positively selected. The CDR3 region: CATSRERLAGVIEQFF. The DNA sequence is given as TGTGCCACCAGCAGAGAGAGACTAGCGGGAGTTATTGAGCAGTTCTTC. Joined to the reference TRBV15 and TRBJ2-1 proteins, this CDR3 gives the full variable domain: DAMVIQNPRYQVTQFGKPVTLSCSQTLNHNVMYWYQQKSSQAPKLLFHYYDKDFNNEADTPDNFQSRRPNTSFCFLDIRSPGLGDTAMYLCATSRERLAGVIEQFFGPGTRLTVL.